This T cell receptor (beta chain) was captured by sequencing in a study of beta chain features in type 1 diabetes. About the research overall: Cell yields, gender and age were comparable in patients and healthy donors. Study results and caveats: Researchers cautioned that cDNA sequencing could over-represent cells with high TCR expression.

Germline V lookup: CDR1 SGHTA, CDR2 FQGNSA. Trimming at V came to 6 bases and at J to 2 bases, leaving 7 bases not matched to a gene. This CDR3 comprises 14 residues. This clone was observed a few times. Its antigen is undetermined. Investigators reverse transcribed all isolated RNA, so they sequenced expressed TCRB transcripts. Method: immunoSEQ multiplex PCR; TCRdb's copy keeps in-frame clones and lacks some. The repertoire has 80,000 to 90,000 clones, 30% to 35% of them found once; the top ten carry 0.4% to 0.45%. This sequence originates from a woman under 30 in good health. The sequencing input was stem cell memory CD4+ T cells from blood. The chain combines TRBV7-2 with TRBJ2-7, with 7 bases identical to TRBD1. The CDR3 nucleotides read TGTGCCAGCAGTTACCAGGGGGTCACCTACGAGCAGTACTTC. Residues: CASSYQGVTYEQYF.